This T cell receptor beta chain was sequenced during a study of control samples from healthy donors and cancer patients. Only in-frame clones appear in the TCRdb table, and some are missing; sequencing was by immunoSEQ multiplex PCR. The data hold about 160,000 clones, with around 96% observed a single time. This clonotype was obtained from a woman aged 25 to 39 in good health. What was sequenced was blood.

In nucleotides, the CDR3 is TGCGCCAGCAGCTTTTGGGACAGGGATTCGAATACGCAGTATTTT. Amino acid sequence: CASSFWDRDSNTQYF. This chain connects TRBV5-1 to TRBJ2-3, with TRBD1 matching 9 bases. V lost 2 bases and J lost 7; bases outside the gene matches: 8. This CDR3 is built from 15 residues. Germline assignment: CDR1 SGHRS and CDR2 YFSETQ.